This TCR beta chain stems from a study of blood T cell repertoires in COVID-19. Trimming pared 1 base from V and 2 bases from J, leaving 6 bases between. CDR1 KGHSH and CDR2 LQKENI come from the germline V gene. CDR3 length: 14 amino acids. The table came from immunoSEQ multiplex PCR; TCRdb's copy has only in-frame clones and leaves some out. Of roughly 170,000 clones listed, 70% to 85% are singletons. This clone was found once. V and J are TRBV18 and TRBJ2-4; possibly TRBD1 for D (5 bases). The sequence came from a man aged 50-60 years who had recovered from COVID-19. Sequencing used PBMCs or T cells enriched from blood (not recorded which). The CDR3, as DNA: TGTGCCAGCTCACCACAGGGGCCCAAAAACATTCAGTACTTC. This gives the protein CASSPQGPKNIQYF.